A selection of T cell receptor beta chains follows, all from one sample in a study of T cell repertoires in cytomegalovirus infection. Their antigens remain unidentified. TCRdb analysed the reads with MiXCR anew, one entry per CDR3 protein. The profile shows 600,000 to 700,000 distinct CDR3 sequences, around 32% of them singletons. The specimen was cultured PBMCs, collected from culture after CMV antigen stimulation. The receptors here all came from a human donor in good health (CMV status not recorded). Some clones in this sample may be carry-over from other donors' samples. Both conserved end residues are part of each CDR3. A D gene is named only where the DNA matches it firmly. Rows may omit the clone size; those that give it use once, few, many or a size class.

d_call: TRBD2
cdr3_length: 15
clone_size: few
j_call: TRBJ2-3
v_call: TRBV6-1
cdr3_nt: TGTGCCAGCAGACTAGCGGGGGACTGGGTCGATACGCAGTATTTT
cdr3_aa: CASRLAGDWVDTQYF

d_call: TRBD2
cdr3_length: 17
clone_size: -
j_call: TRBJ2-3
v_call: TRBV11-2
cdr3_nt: TGTGCCAGCAGCTTAGCGGCTAGCGGGGACGGACGGAATACGCAGTATTTT
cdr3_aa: CASSLAASGDGRNTQYF

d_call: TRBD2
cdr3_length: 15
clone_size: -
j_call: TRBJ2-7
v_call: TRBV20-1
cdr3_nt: TGCAGTGCTCTATACCCCAGCGGGATTGTCTACGAGCAGTACTTC
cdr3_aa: CSALYPSGIVYEQYF

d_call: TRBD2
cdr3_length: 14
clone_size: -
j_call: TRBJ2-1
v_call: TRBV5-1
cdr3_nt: TGCGCCAGCAGCCCACTAGCGGAGGACAATGAGCAGTTCTTC
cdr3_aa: CASSPLAEDNEQFF

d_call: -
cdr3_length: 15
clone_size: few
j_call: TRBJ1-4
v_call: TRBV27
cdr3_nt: TGTGCCAGCCGACAGAGCCCTATAGGGAATGAAAAACTGTTTTTT
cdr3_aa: CASRQSPIGNEKLFF

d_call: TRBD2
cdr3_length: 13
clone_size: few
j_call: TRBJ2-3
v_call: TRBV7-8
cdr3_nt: TGTGCCAGCAGCTTAGAGCGACTAGCGGGACAGTATTTT
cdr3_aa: CASSLERLAGQYF

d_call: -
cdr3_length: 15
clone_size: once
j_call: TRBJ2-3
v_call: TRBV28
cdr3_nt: TGTGCCAGCAATTCCCCCCATAGTGTTGGTAATGTAAAGTATTTT
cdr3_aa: CASNSPHSVGNVKYF

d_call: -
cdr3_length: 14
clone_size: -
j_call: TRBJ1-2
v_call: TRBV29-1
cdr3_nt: TGCAGCGTTGTGGGGGGGCGGTCGGGTTATGGCTACACCTTC
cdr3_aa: CSVVGGRSGYGYTF

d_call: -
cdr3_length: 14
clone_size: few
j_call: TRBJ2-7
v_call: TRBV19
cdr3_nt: TGTGCCAGTACCCCCGGGGGCAGTGCCTACGAGCAGTACTTC
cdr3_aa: CASTPGGSAYEQYF

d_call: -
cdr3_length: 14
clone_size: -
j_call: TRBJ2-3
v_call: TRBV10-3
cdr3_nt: TGTGCCATCGGCGGAGACAGTTTCACAGATACGCAGTATTTT
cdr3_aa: CAIGGDSFTDTQYF

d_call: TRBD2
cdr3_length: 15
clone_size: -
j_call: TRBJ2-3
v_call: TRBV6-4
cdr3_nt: TGTGCCAGCGGCAGAGCGGGGGGGGGCACAGATACGCAGTATTTT
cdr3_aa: CASGRAGGGTDTQYF

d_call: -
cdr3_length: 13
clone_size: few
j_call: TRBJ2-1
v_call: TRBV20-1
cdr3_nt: TGCAGTGCTAGGCGGGACTCCTACAATGAGCAGTTCTTC
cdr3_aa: CSARRDSYNEQFF

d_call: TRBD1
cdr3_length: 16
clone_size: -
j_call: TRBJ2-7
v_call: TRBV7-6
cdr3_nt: TGTGCCAGCAGCCCGACCCCGGGACAGGGGGGTTACGAGCAGTACTTC
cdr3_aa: CASSPTPGQGGYEQYF

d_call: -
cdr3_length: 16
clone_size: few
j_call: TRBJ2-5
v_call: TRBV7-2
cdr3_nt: TGTGCCAGCAGCGCGGTTCAGGTTGGAGGCCAAGAGACCCAGTACTTC
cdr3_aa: CASSAVQVGGQETQYF

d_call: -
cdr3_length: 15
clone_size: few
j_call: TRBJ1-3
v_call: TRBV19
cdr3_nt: TGTGCCAGTAGTATGGCCAGGCGGACTGGAAACACCATATATTTT
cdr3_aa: CASSMARRTGNTIYF

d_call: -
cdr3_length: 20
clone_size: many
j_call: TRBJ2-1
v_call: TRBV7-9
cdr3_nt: -
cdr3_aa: CASSSPNSVNEQFFGPEQFF

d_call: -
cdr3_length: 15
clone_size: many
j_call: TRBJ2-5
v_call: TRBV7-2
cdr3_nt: TGTGCCAGCAGCCCCCTGTCCGGGGTCGGGGAGACCCAGTACTTC
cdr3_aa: CASSPLSGVGETQYF

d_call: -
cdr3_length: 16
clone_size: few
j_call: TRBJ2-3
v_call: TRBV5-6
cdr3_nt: TGTGCCAGCAGCTTGCGGACTTCATCTTACACAGATACGCAGTATTTT
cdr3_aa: CASSLRTSSYTDTQYF

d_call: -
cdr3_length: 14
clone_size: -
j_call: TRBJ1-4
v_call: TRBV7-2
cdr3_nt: TGTGCCAGCAGCTGGGCCTCAACTAATGAAAAACTGTTTTTT
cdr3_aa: CASSWASTNEKLFF

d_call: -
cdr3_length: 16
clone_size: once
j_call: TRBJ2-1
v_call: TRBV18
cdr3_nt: TGTGCCAGCTCACCACCGCACAGGAGCTCCTACAATGAGCAGTTCTTC
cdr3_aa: CASSPPHRSSYNEQFF

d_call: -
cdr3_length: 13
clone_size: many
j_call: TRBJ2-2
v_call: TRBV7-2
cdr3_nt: TGTGCCAGCAGCTCGATAGGCACCGGGGAGCTGTTTTTT
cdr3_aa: CASSSIGTGELFF

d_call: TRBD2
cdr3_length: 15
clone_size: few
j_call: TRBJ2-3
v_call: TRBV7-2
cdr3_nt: TGTGCCAGCAGCTTGAGCGGGGGGGACCCAGATACGCAGTATTTT
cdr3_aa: CASSLSGGDPDTQYF

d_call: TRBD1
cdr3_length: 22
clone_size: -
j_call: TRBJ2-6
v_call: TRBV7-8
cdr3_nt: TGTGCCAGCAGCTTAAGACCCTCACAGGGGCCCATGAAGGCCTCTGGGGCCAACGTCCTGACTTTC
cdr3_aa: CASSLRPSQGPMKASGANVLTF

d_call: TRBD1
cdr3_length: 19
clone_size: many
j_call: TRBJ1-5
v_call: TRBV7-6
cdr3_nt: TGTGCCAGCAGCGGAGAGGCGACAGGGTCTTTGAATAGCAATCAGCCCCAGCATTTT
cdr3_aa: CASSGEATGSLNSNQPQHF

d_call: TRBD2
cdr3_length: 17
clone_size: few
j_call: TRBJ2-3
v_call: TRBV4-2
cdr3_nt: TGTGCCAGCAGCCAACTAGCGGGGGGGCCGGGGACAGATACGCAGTATTTT
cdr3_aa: CASSQLAGGPGTDTQYF

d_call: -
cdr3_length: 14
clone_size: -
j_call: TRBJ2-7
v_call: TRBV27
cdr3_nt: TGTGCCAGCTGGGACGCGGGGACCCCCTACGAGCAGTACTTC
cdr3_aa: CASWDAGTPYEQYF

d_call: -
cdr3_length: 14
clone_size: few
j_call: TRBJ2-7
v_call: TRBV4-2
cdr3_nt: TGTGCCAGCAGCCAAGATCTTAGGGGTGGCGAGCAGTACTTC
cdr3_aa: CASSQDLRGGEQYF